The sample holds many counts of the clone carrying this TCR beta chain. This sample is drawn from a study of T cells in Graves' hyperthyroidism and ophthalmopathy. The CDR3 sequence is 13 residues long. CDR1 and CDR2 from the germline V gene are MNHEY and SMNVEV (reference sequence). The junction had 5 bases not matched to a gene; V was cut back by 5 bases and J by 8 bases. Amplification of TCR beta CDR3 regions was performed using RNA transcripts as template. The primer set for the first-round RT-PCR of the TCR CDR3 was HTBI. Using its own MiXCR run on the multiplex PCR reads, TCRdb lists one record per CDR3 protein. This table holds a few hundred thousand distinct CDR3 sequences, more than 14% found once.

The sequence was collected from a woman aged 40-49 years with Graves' hyperthyroidism that later progressed to Graves' ophthalmopathy. The V and J genes are TRBV27 and TRBJ1-2; 10 bases align to TRBD1. The specimen was blood. CDR3 sequence: CASSLGTGVGYTF. In DNA, the CDR3 is TGTGCCAGCAGTCTCGGGACAGGGGTCGGCTACACCTTC.